This T cell receptor (beta chain) was captured in a study of post-analysis software for immune sequencing data. Study-wide results and caveats: TRBV5-6, TRBV5-1 and TRBV20-1 belonged to a set of roughly 5 TRBV segments that were more frequent in patients than controls.

The germline V and J ends were trimmed by 1 base and 3 bases, with 10 bases remaining between them. CDR3 length equals 15 residues. Germline CDR1 reads MDHEN; CDR2 reads SYDVKM. Unique molecular identifiers tagged the TCR beta cDNA libraries. cDNA molecules numbering 400,000 to 550,000 came from around 1 to 10 million T cells. TCRdb itself ran the PCR reads through MiXCR, one entry per CDR3 protein. The sample yields fewer than 850,000 distinct CDR3 sequences, 40% to 55% seen once. On this clonotype: Its antigen is not known.

The chain uses TRBV28 and TRBJ2-1; D possibly corresponds to TRBD2 (5 bases). This receptor was identified in a girl under 18 with multiple sclerosis. The material sequenced was blood. The CDR3 loop reads CASSLFLEGYNEQFF. CDR3 nucleotide sequence: TGTGCCAGCAGTTTATTTTTAGAGGGCTACAATGAGCAGTTCTTC.